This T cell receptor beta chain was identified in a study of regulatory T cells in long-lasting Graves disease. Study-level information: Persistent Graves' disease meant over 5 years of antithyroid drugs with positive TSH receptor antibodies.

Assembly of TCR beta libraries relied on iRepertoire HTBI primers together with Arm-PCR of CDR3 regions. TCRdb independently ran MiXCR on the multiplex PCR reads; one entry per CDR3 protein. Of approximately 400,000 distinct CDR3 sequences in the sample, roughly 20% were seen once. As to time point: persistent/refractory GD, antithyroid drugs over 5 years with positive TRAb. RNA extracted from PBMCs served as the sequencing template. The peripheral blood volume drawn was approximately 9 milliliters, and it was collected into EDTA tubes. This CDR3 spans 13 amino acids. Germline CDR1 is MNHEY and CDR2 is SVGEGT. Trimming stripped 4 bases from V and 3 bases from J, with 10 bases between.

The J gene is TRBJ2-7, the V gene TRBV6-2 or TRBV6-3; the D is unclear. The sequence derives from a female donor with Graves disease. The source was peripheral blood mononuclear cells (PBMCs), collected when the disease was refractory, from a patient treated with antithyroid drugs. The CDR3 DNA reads TGTGCCAGCAGTTCCCACCCCGTCTACGAGCAGTACTTC. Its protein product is CASSSHPVYEQYF.